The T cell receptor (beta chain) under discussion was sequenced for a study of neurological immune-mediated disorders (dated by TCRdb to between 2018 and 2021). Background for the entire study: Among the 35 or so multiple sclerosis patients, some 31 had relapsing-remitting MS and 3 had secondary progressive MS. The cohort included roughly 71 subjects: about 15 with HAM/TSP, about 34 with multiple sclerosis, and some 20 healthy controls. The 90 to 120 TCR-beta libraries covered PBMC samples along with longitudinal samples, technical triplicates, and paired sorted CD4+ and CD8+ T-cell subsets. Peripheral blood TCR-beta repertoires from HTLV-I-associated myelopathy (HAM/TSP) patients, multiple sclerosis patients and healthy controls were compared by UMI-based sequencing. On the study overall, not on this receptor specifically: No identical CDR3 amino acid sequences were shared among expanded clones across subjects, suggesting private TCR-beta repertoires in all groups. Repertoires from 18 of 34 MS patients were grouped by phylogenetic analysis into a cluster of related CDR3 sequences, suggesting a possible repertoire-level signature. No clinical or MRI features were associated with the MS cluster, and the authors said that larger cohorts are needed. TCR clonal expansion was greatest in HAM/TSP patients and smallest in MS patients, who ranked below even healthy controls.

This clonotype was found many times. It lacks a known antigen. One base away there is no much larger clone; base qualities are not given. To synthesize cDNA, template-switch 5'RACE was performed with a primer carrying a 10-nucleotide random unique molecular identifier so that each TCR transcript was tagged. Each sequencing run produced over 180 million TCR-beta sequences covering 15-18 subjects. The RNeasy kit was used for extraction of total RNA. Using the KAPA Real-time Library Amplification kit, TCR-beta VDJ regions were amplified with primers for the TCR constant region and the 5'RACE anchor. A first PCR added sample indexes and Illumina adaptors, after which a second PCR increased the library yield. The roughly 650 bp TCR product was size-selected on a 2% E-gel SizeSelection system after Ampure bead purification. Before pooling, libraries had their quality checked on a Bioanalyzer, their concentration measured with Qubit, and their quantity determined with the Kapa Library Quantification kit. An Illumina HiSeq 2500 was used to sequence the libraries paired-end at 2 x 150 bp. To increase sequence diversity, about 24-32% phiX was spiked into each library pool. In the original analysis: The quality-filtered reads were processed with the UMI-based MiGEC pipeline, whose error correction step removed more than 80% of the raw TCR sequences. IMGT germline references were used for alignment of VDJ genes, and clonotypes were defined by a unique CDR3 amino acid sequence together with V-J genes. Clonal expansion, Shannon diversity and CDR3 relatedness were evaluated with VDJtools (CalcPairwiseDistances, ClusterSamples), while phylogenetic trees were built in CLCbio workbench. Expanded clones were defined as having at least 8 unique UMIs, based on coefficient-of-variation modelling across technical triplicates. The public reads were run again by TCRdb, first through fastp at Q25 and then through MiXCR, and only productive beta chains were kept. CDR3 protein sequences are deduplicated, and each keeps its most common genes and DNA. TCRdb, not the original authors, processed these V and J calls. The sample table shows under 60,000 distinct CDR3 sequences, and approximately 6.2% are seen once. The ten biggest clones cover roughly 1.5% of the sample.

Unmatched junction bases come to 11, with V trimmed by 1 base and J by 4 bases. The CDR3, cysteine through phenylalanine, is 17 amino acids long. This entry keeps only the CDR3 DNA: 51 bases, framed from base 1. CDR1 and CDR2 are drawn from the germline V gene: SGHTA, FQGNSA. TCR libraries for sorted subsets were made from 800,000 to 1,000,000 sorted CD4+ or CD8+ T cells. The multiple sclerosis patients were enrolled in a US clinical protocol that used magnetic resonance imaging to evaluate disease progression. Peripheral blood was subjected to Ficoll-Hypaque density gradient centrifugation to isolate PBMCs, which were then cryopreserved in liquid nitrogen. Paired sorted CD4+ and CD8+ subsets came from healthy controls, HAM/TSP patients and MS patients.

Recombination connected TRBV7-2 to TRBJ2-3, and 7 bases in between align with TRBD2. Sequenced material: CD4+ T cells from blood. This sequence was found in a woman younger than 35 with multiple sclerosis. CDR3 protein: CASSLVGTNRRADTQYF. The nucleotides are TGTGCCAGCAGCTTAGTAGGGACTAATCGGAGGGCAGATACGCAGTATTTT.